The source of this T cell receptor (beta chain) is a study of identical twins. TCRdb ran MiXCR on the 5' RACE reads and lists one entry per CDR3 protein. The table includes a few hundred thousand distinct CDR3 sequences, 20% to 25% detected once. This clonotype was seen a handful of times. Its antigen is undetermined. General study findings and limits: There was an excess of low generation probability in the out-of-frame alpha sequences that twins shared.

The CDR3 sequence is 14 residues long. With 0 bases removed from V and 6 bases from J, the gap between germline ends came to 11 bases. CDR1 and CDR2 from the germline V gene are MNHEY and SVGAGI. The sample was also linked to a second study, of T cells expressing NK-cell markers.

This sequence originates from a woman younger than 35 in good health. The V gene is TRBV6-5, the J gene TRBJ2-5; no clear D gene. The sequenced material came from CD4+ T cells sorted from blood. For the CDR3, the DNA is TGTGCCAGCAGTTACTCGAGTCTTGCTCAGACCCAGTACTTC. This codes for CASSYSSLAQTQYF.